This TCR beta chain came from a study of T cells in Graves' hyperthyroidism and ophthalmopathy. CDR3 length: 16 residues. CDR1 is MNHNY, CDR2 SVGAGI, per germline (reference sequence). Trimming took 0 bases from V and 4 from J, leaving 15 bases between them. TCR beta CDR3 regions were amplified from RNA. The study used the HTBI primer set for a first-round RT-PCR of the TCR CDR3. Using its own MiXCR run on the multiplex PCR reads, TCRdb lists one record per CDR3 protein. Of 700,000 or so distinct CDR3 sequences listed, 16% were seen once; the top ten hold 8.4%. Sequencing was carried out using blood. V is TRBV6-6 and J is TRBJ1-1, with D perhaps TRBD1 (6 bases). This TCR derives from a man between 18 and 29 years old with Graves' hyperthyroidism. CDR3 amino acids: CASSYSGAGVVTEAFF. The CDR3 DNA follows: TGTGCCAGCAGTTACTCAGGGGCAGGGGTGGTCACTGAAGCTTTCTTT.